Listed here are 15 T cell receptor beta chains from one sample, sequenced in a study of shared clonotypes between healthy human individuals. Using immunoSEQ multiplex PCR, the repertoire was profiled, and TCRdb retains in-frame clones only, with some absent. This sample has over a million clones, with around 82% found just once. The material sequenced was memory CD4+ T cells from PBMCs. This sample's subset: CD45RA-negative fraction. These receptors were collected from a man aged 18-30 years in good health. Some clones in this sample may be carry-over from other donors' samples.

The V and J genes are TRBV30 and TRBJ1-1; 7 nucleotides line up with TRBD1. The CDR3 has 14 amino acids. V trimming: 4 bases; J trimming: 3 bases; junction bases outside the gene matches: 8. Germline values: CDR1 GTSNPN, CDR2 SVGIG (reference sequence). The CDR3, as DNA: TGTGCCTGGACAAGGACAGGTCGAGACACTGAAGCTTTCTTT. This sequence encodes CAWTRTGRDTEAFF.

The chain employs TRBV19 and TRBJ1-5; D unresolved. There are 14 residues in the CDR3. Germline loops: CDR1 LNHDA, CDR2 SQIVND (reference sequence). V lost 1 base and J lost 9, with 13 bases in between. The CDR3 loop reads CASSIGQRGGPQHF. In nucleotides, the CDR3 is TGTGCCAGTAGTATAGGCCAGCGGGGAGGGCCCCAGCATTTT.

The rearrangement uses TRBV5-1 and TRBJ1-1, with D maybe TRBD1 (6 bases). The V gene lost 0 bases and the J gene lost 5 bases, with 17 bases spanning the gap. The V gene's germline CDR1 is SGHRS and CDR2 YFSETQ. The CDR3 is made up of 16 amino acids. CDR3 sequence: CASSLEPGGGGTEAFF. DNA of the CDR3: TGCGCCAGCAGCTTGGAACCCGGAGGGGGAGGTACTGAAGCTTTCTTT.

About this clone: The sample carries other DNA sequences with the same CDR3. CDR3 in amino acids: CASSSRTYEQYF. CDR3 in DNA: TGTGCCAGCAGTTCCCGGACTTACGAGCAGTACTTC. The rearrangement joins TRBV27 to TRBJ2-7; tentatively, D is TRBD2 (5 bases). Per germline, CDR1 MNHEY and CDR2 SMNVEV (reference sequence). This CDR3 spans 12 amino acids. Trimming stripped 4 bases from V and 4 bases from J, with 8 bases between.

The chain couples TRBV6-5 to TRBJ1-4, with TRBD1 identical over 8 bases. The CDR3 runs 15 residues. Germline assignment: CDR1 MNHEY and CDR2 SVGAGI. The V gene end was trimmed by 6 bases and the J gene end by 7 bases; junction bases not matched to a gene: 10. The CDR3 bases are TGTGCCAGCAGCGCTTGGGGACAGGCGATTGAAAAACTGTTTTTT. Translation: CASSAWGQAIEKLFF.

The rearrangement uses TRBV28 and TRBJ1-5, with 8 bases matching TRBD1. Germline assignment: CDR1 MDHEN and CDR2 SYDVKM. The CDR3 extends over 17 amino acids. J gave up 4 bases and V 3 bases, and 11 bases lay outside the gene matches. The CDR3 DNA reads TGTGCCAGCAGTTTGTTAGGACAGGGTAGAGGGAATCAGCCCCAGCATTTT. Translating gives CASSLLGQGRGNQPQHF.

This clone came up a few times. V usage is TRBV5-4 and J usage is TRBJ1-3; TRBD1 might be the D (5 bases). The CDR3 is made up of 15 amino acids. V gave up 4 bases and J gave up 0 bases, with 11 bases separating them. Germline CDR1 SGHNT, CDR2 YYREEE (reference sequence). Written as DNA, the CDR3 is TGTGCCAGCAGCATGACAGCGACCTCTGGAAACACCATATATTTT. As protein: CASSMTATSGNTIYF.

This CDR3 is CAWSVWGGRGIQYF. As DNA, the CDR3 is TGTGCCTGGAGTGTTTGGGGGGGCCGGGGCATTCAGTACTTC. This chain uses TRBV30 with TRBJ2-4, with D possibly being TRBD2 (7 bases). The germline V gene has CDR1 GTSNPN and CDR2 SVGIG (reference sequence). V was pared by 0 bases and J by 9 bases, with 15 bases between. The CDR3 totals 14 residues.

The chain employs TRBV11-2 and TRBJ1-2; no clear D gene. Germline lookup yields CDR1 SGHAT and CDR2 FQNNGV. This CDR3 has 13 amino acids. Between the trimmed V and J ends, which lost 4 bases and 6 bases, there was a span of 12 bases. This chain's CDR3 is CASSSRTRDGYTF. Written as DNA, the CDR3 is TGTGCCAGCAGCTCCAGGACCCGCGATGGCTACACCTTC.

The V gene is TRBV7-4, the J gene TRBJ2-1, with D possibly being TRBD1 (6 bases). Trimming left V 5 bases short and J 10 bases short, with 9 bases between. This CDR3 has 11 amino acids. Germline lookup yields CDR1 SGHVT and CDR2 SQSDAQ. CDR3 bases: TGTGCCAGCAGCCCGGGGACAGAGCAGTTCTTC. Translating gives CASSPGTEQFF. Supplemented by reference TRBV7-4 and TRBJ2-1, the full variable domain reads GAGVSQSPRYKVAKRGRDVALRCDSISGHVTLYWYRQTLGQGSEVLTYSQSDAQRDKSGRPSGRFSAERPERSVSTLKIQRTEQGDSAVYLCASSPGTEQFFGPGTRLTVL.

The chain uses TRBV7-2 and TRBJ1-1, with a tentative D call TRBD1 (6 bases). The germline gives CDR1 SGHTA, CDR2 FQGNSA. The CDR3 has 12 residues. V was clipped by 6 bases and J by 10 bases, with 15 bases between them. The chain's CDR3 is CASSRQALGAFF. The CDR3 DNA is TGTGCCAGCAGTCGACAGGCTTTAGGAGCTTTCTTT.

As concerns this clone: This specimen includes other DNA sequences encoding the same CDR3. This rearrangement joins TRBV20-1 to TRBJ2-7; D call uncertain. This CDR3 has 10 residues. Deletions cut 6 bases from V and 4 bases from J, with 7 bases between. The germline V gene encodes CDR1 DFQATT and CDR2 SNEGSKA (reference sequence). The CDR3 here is CSALGYEQYF. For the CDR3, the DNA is TGCAGTGCCTTAGGTTACGAGCAGTACTTC.

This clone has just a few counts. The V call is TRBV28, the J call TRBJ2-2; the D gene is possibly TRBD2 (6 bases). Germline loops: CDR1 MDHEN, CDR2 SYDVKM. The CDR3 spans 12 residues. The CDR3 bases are TGTGGATCGGGACTCCTAGGCGGGGAGCTGTTTTTT. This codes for CGSGLLGGELFF.

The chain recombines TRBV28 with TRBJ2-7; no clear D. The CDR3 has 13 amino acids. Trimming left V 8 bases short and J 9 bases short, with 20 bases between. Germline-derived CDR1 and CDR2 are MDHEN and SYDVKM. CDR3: CASATLAFIRQYF. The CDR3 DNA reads TGTGCCAGCGCAACCCTGGCCTTTATTCGGCAGTACTTC. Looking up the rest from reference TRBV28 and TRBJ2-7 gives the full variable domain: DVKVTQSSRYLVKRTGEKVFLECVQDMDHENMFWYRQDPGLGLRLIYFSYDVKMKEKGDIPEGYSVSREKKERFSLILESASTNQTSMYLCASATLAFIRQYFGPGTRLTVT.

The CDR3 sequence is CASSSEVDQPQHF. The CDR3 DNA follows: TGTGCCAGCAGTTCTGAAGTGGATCAGCCCCAGCATTTT. The chain couples TRBV2 to TRBJ1-5; D is undetermined. Germline V gene lookup returns CDR1 SNHLY and CDR2 FYNNEI. This CDR3 region has 13 residues. V lost 5 bases and J 5 bases, leaving 10 bases between the germline ends.